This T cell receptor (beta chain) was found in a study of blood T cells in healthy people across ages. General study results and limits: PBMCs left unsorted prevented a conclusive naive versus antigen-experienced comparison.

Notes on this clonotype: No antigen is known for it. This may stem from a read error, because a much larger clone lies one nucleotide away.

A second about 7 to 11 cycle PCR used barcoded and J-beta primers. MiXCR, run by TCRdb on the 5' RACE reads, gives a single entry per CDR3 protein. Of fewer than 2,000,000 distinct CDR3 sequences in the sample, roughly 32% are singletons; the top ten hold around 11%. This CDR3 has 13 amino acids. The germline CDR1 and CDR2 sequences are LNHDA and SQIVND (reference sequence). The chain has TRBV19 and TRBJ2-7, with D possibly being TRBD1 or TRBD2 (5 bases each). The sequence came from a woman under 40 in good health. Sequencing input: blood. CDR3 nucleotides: TGTGCAAGTACCGGGGCGCGTCCCTACGGGCAGTACTTC. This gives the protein CASTGARPYGQYF.